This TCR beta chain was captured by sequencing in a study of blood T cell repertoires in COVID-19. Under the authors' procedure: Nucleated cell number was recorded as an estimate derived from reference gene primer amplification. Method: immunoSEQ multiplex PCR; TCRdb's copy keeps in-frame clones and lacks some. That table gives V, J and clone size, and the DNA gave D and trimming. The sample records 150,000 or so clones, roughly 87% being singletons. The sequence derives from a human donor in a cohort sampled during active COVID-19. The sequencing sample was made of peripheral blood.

The CDR3 sequence is CASSSRGGSSYNEQFF. In nucleotides, the CDR3 is TGTGCCAGCAGCTCCCGTGGCGGGAGCTCCTACAATGAGCAGTTCTTC. This chain links TRBV7-8 with TRBJ2-1, with 7 nucleotides matching TRBD2. The V segment lost 4 bases and the J segment 0 bases; nucleotides outside the gene matches: 6. Germline V gives CDR1 SGHVS, CDR2 FQNEAQ. The length of the CDR3 is 16 residues.